Listed below are T cell receptor beta chains from one sample, sequenced in a study of OX40 agonist ivuxolimab in advanced cancers. Assay: immunoSEQ multiplex PCR; the TCRdb copy retains only in-frame clones and omits some. The sample shows tens of thousands of clones, 85% of them seen only once. Source: CD4+ or CD8+ T cells sorted from blood, taken in a trial of the OX40 agonist ivuxolimab. These receptors came from an adult with an advanced solid tumor such as melanoma, head and neck, liver or kidney cancer. CDR3s include the opening cysteine and the closing phenylalanine or tryptophan. The D gene is left open where the match is weak. The size entry is marked missing in some rows and otherwise reads once, few, many or a size class.

. TRBJ2-7 TRBD2 TRBV2 TGTACCAGCAGAAGGACTAGCGGGAGGGCCGGGTCGGACGAGCAGTACTTC CTSRRTSGRAGSDEQYF
. TRBJ1-6 TRBD1 TRBV6-5 TGTGCCAGCAGTGCCCGCGGACAGGGAACACCCCTCCACTTT CASSARGQGTPLHF
once TRBJ1-2 . TRBV7-8 TGTGCCAGCAGCTTAGTAGCGGGGGCGGGGGGCTACACCTTC CASSLVAGAGGYTF
. TRBJ2-3 TRBD2 TRBV19 TGTGCCAGTAGTATAATGGCGGGAGGGCCAAATACGCAGTATTTT CASSIMAGGPNTQYF
. TRBJ1-2 TRBD1 TRBV5-6 TGTGCCAGCAGCCCCAGACAGGGGGGCAGTTACGGTGGCTACACCTTC CASSPRQGGSYGGYTF
. TRBJ2-3 TRBD2 TRBV10-1 TGCGCCAGCAGTGAGCCTAGCGGGGCCATACAGTATTTT CASSEPSGAIQYF
. TRBJ2-7 . TRBV7-4 TGTGCCAGCCTCCGGGCGGAGCAGTACTTC CASLRAEQYF
once TRBJ1-2 . TRBV7-3 TGTGCCAGCAGCTTTGGGGGGGACTATGGCTACACCTTC CASSFGGDYGYTF
. TRBJ1-4 . TRBV4-1 TGCGCCAGCAGCCAAGATCAGGGCCCTAATGAAAAACTGTTTTTT CASSQDQGPNEKLFF
. TRBJ2-7 . TRBV4-2 TGTGCCAGCAGCTTGCGGCTAGCTGACGAGCAGTACTTC CASSLRLADEQYF
. TRBJ2-2 . TRBV27 TGTGCCAGCAGTTTCCTGGACAATTTCACCGGGGAGCTGTTTTTT CASSFLDNFTGELFF
. TRBJ2-3 . TRBV28 TGTGCCAGCAGTTTAATTTGGGATAGGGATACGCAGTATTTT CASSLIWDRDTQYF
. TRBJ2-1 TRBD2 TRBV9 TGTGCCAGCAGCGTCGGGACTAGCGGGAAAGAAGGTGAGCAGTTCTTC CASSVGTSGKEGEQFF
. TRBJ2-1 TRBD2 TRBV7-3 TGTGCCAGCAGCAAAAGATCCAGCGGGAGCTCCTACAATGAGCAGTTCTTC CASSKRSSGSSYNEQFF
. TRBJ2-2 TRBD1 TRBV19 TGTGCCAGTACCGGGACAGGGCGTCGATTTATTAACACCGGGGAGCTGTTTTTT CASTGTGRRFINTGELFF
. TRBJ2-1 . TRBV29-1 TGCAGCTTAGGGAGGGGGGGCGGAAGGGATGAGCAGTTCTTC CSLGRGGGRDEQFF
. TRBJ1-2 . TRBV28 TGTGCCATAGGGCAAACGGACGGCTACACCTTC CAIGQTDGYTF
once TRBJ2-7 . TRBV18 TGTGCCAGCTCACGAAACCCGACAGGCAGCTACGAGCAGTACTTC CASSRNPTGSYEQYF
. TRBJ2-7 . TRBV28 TGTGCCAGCAGTCCCACCTGGGGGGGCGGCTACGAGCAGTACTTC CASSPTWGGGYEQYF
. TRBJ2-3 . TRBV7-2 TGTGCCAGCAGCTTGCCCACAGATACGCAGTATTTT CASSLPTDTQYF
. TRBJ2-1 . TRBV10-1 TGCGCCAGCAGTGAGTCCACCGGGAACCCCGGGAATGAGCAGTTCTTC CASSESTGNPGNEQFF
. TRBJ1-1 . TRBV18 TGTGCCAGCTCACCCACGGCGGTAAACACTGAAGCTTTCTTT CASSPTAVNTEAFF
once TRBJ2-2 . TRBV7-5 TGTGCCAGCACGAGGGACAGTGCCAACACCGGGGAGCTGTTTTTT CASTRDSANTGELFF
. TRBJ2-7 . TRBV28 TGTGCCAGCAGTTCCGACATAGAAGAGCAGTACTTC CASSSDIEEQYF
. TRBJ2-1 TRBD1 TRBV7-8 TGTGCCAGCAGCCTCCGGACAGGGAACAATGAGCAGTTCTTC CASSLRTGNNEQFF
. TRBJ2-2 TRBD1 TRBV2 TGTGCCAGCAGTACCCCGACAGGGGGGCCCAACACCGGGGAGCTGTTTTTT CASSTPTGGPNTGELFF
. TRBJ1-1 TRBD1 TRBV18 TGTGCCAGCTACGCCCCCACAGGGGGCCTTGAAGCTTTCTTT CASYAPTGGLEAFF
. TRBJ1-1 TRBD1 TRBV27 TGTGCCAGCAGCATATCGCCGACAGGGGGCTTCACTGAAGCTTTCTTT CASSISPTGGFTEAFF
once TRBJ2-1 . TRBV19 TGTGCCAGTAGGGAGGGGGCCTACAATGAGCAGTTCTTC CASREGAYNEQFF
. TRBJ2-3 TRBD2 TRBV9 TGTGCCAGCAGCGAGACGGTGACTAGCGGGAGACTGGCAGATACGCAGTATTTT CASSETVTSGRLADTQYF
. TRBJ1-6 . TRBV7-2 TGTGCCAGCAGCAACATAGGGAATTCACCCCTCCACTTT CASSNIGNSPLHF
. TRBJ2-3 TRBD1 TRBV10-3 TGTGCCATCAGACAAAGACTGGACAGGGGAGAGGCAGATACGCAGTATTTT CAIRQRLDRGEADTQYF
few TRBJ1-1 . TRBV9 TGTGCCAGCAGCGTAACCAGGTTCACTGAAGCTTTCTTT CASSVTRFTEAFF
. TRBJ2-7 TRBD1 TRBV7-8 TGTGCCAGCAGCCCGGACAGGGGGAATTCCTACGAGCAGTACTTC CASSPDRGNSYEQYF
once TRBJ1-5 . TRBV19 TGTGCCAGTAGTATACAGGGAGGGGGCAATCAGCCCCAGCATTTT CASSIQGGGNQPQHF
. TRBJ2-1 TRBD2 TRBV9 TGTGCCAGCAGCTTCCGGACTAGCGGGGCTGCATATGAGCAGTTCTTC CASSFRTSGAAYEQFF
. TRBJ2-5 TRBD2 TRBV28 TGTGCCAGCAGTAAGGAGAGAGCGGGGTTAGAGACCCAGTACTTC CASSKERAGLETQYF
. TRBJ1-4 . TRBV27 TGTGCCAGCAGTTTTCGTCTAGGGACACCTAATGAAAAACTGTTTTTT CASSFRLGTPNEKLFF
. TRBJ2-7 TRBD2 TRBV6-1 TGTGCCACAGGACTAGCGGACGCCGAGCAGTACTTC CATGLADAEQYF
. TRBJ1-2 TRBD1 TRBV28 TGTGCCAGCAGAGGACAGGGCGTCTATGGCTACACCTTC CASRGQGVYGYTF
. TRBJ1-6 . TRBV19 TGTGCCAGTAGTATGAGGCGAGCGGTCGGCTCACCCCTCCACTTT CASSMRRAVGSPLHF
. TRBJ2-7 TRBD2 TRBV11-2 TGTGCCAGCAGATTGGCGGCTAGCGGGGTAGGCGAGCAGTACTTC CASRLAASGVGEQYF
. TRBJ1-2 TRBD1 TRBV11-2 TGTGCCAGCAGCTTAGATGGTGGGGACAGGGGTCATGGCTACACCTTC CASSLDGGDRGHGYTF
few TRBJ1-5 TRBD1 TRBV9 TGTGCCAGCAGCGCCCAGGGGGGGCTCAATCAGCCCCAGCATTTT CASSAQGGLNQPQHF
. TRBJ2-7 TRBD2 TRBV2 TGTGCCAGCAGCGAAGAGGGGAGCGGGAGGGGGCAGTACTTC CASSEEGSGRGQYF
. TRBJ1-4 . TRBV19 TGTGCCAGTAGACCTCCGGGACCGGGAGGGGAAAAACTGTTTTTT CASRPPGPGGEKLFF
. TRBJ1-2 . TRBV9 TGTGCCAGCAGCGTCGGGGGCGGCAGGGGCAACTATGGCTACACCTTC CASSVGGGRGNYGYTF
. TRBJ1-4 TRBD1 TRBV9 TGTGCCAGCAGCGGACAGGGGGTCGGGGCTAATGAAAAACTGTTTTTT CASSGQGVGANEKLFF
. TRBJ2-7 . TRBV18 TGTGCCAGCTCACCAGGAGTTTTCAGGCACCCCCTCCAATACGAGCAGTACTTC CASSPGVFRHPLQYEQYF
. TRBJ2-7 . TRBV7-8 TGTGCCAGCAGCCAATTCGGCGTGAGCTCGGAGCAGTACTTC CASSQFGVSSEQYF
. TRBJ2-5 TRBD2 TRBV30 TGTGCCTGGAGCCCCGGACTAGCGGGAGAGACCCAGTACTTC CAWSPGLAGETQYF
once TRBJ1-6 . TRBV6-6 TGTGCCAGCAGCCGGGCTCGGGATTCACCCCTCCACTTT CASSRARDSPLHF
. TRBJ2-7 . TRBV20-1 TGCAGTGCTGGCGGGCCGGACGAGCAGTACTTC CSAGGPDEQYF
. TRBJ1-1 . TRBV5-6 TGTGCCAGCAGCTTGGTACCGACGGTGAACACTGAAGCTTTCTTT CASSLVPTVNTEAFF
. TRBJ2-5 TRBD1 TRBV7-3 TGTGCCAGCAGCTTAGGACAGGGAAACCAAGAGACCCAGTACTTC CASSLGQGNQETQYF
. TRBJ2-7 . TRBV28 TGTGCCAGCACCGGCAGGAGCTCCTACGAGCAGTACTTC CASTGRSSYEQYF
. TRBJ2-1 . TRBV7-2 TGTGCCAGCAGCTTAGACTCAGGGAGCAATGAGCAGTTCTTC CASSLDSGSNEQFF
. TRBJ1-1 TRBD1 TRBV27 TGTGCCAGCAGTTTAAATGGACAGGCCCCGAACACTGAAGCTTTCTTT CASSLNGQAPNTEAFF